This is a list of T cell receptor beta chains from one sample in a study of T-cell reconstitution after alpha-beta-depleted transplantation in children. TCRdb processed the PCR reads anew with MiXCR; each CDR3 protein has one entry. The sample consists of about a million distinct CDR3 sequences, 25% to 30% of them appearing once. Material: PBMCs, mostly from graft donor cells, obtained 360 days after TCRalphabeta/CD19-depleted stem cell transplant. The receptors come from a boy in the first two years of life who had a stem cell transplant for SCID, so the T cells may come from the graft donor. Both conserved end residues are part of each CDR3.

v_call	j_call	cdr3_aa
TRBV6-5	TRBJ1-4	CASSYYGATNEKLFF
TRBV9	TRBJ2-3	CASSGVTTVADTQYF
TRBV6-5	TRBJ2-5	CASSYSPGGWEETQYF
TRBV20-1	TRBJ2-7	CSAAGHDSYEQYF
TRBV20-1	TRBJ2-3	CSARDQPEGTQYF
TRBV12-3/TRBV12-4	TRBJ2-3	CASSPGQTTDTQYF
TRBV9	TRBJ2-1	CASSVTFHRVYNEQFF
TRBV12-3/TRBV12-4	TRBJ1-1	CASTQSGMNTEAFF
TRBV5-1	TRBJ1-6	CASSPEGISSSPLHF
TRBV20-1	TRBJ2-7	CSARAAGENSYEQYF
TRBV5-4	TRBJ1-1	CASNRPGGGTEAFF
TRBV7-2	TRBJ1-1	CASSSGIRNTEAFF
TRBV11-2	TRBJ2-1	CASSERTSGSYNEQFF
TRBV28	TRBJ2-5	CASSSRDWPTQETQYF
TRBV24-1	TRBJ2-1	CATSGVGGPIRAYNEQFF
TRBV7-9	TRBJ2-3	CANDTQYF
TRBV9	TRBJ2-2	CASSLASGAHGELFF
TRBV6-2/TRBV6-3	TRBJ1-6	CASSPSGTPLGSPLHF
TRBV27	TRBJ2-7	CASSLDRNRDREYEQYF
TRBV20-1	TRBJ2-2	CSASRDILNPANTGELFF
TRBV7-2	TRBJ2-3	CASSRLAGGSTDTQYF
TRBV24-1	TRBJ2-4	CAGGQGLAALAKNIQYF
TRBV24-1	TRBJ1-5	CATSAGDQPQHF
TRBV4-3	TRBJ2-5	CASSQEGGIGPETQYF
TRBV3-1	TRBJ1-1	CASTLRGANEAFF
TRBV14	TRBJ2-2	CASSQVGSFSVPNTGELFF
TRBV7-8	TRBJ1-1	CASSLGWSTEAFF
TRBV14	TRBJ2-7	CASSPYQDTYEQYF
TRBV7-9	TRBJ2-1	CSSDQGPSAYNEQFF
TRBV5-6	TRBJ2-3	CASIRQGADTQYF
TRBV4-1	TRBJ2-5	CASSASGTWKETQYF
TRBV18	TRBJ2-1	CASSPQGADEQFF